This T cell receptor beta chain was retrieved from a study of cytomegalovirus exposure and HLA in healthy donors. In the study overall: T cells numbering some 170 million yielded 117 million unique TCR beta sequences in an earlier analysis. The study's findings and limits: Earlier analysis found most TCR beta V segments productive about 87% or about 30% of the time. Many donors carried some public TCRs, although rarity characterized most TCR sequences. Later analysis associated a missense DCLRE1C variant with TCR beta V- and J-gene trimming.

60 Vbeta and 13 Jbeta primers were used in PCR. Generated by immunoSEQ multiplex PCR, the TCRdb table keeps only in-frame clones and is missing some. The table includes about 140,000 clones, roughly 62% detected once. Trimming stripped 0 bases from V and 0 bases from J, with 8 bases between. CDR1 SGHNT and CDR2 YYREEE come from the germline V gene (reference sequence). The CDR3 runs to 15 residues. Regarding this clone: Its antigen remains unknown.

The sample consisted of PBMCs. The rearrangement joins TRBV5-4 to TRBJ2-3; D is uncertain. This sequence was found in a male donor in good health and CMV-seronegative. CDR3 nucleotide sequence: TGTGCCAGCAGCTTGGGGCACCGTAGCACAGATACGCAGTATTTT. This translates into CASSLGHRSTDTQYF. Full variable domain (outside the CDR3, taken from reference TRBV5-4 and TRBJ2-3): ETGVTQSPTHLIKTRGQQVTLRCSSQSGHNTVSWYQQALGQGPQFIFQYYREEENGRGNFPPRFSGLQFPNYSSELNVNALELDDSALYLCASSLGHRSTDTQYFGPGTRLTVL.